This T cell receptor beta chain was recovered during a study of T-cell reconstitution after alpha-beta-depleted transplantation in children. The CDR3 runs to 13 residues. The germline CDR1 and CDR2 sequences are SQVTM and ANQGSEA. V lost 6 bases and J 0 bases, leaving 9 bases between the germline ends. TCRbeta library construction was performed incorporating unique molecular identifiers. TCRdb recomputed calls from the PCR reads with MiXCR, one row per CDR3 protein. Of a few hundred thousand distinct CDR3 sequences listed, roughly 11% were seen once; the top ten hold roughly 6%. The sequence was collected from a human donor who donated a stem cell graft to a child with acute myeloid leukemia. The sequenced sample was PBMCs from the stem cell graft donor, obtained from the stem cell graft. This chain links TRBV29-1 with TRBJ2-4; D gene unclear. CDR3 in DNA: TGCAGCGTAGAACCCGTAGCCAAAAACATTCAGTACTTC. It encodes CSVEPVAKNIQYF.